The entry below describes one T cell receptor (beta chain). As yet, its antigen is unknown. Sample donors were healthy Caucasian individuals that came from Russia, aged about 6 to 100. It was around 9 milliliters of peripheral blood that were drawn from each donor. These data come from a study of blood T cells in healthy people across ages. Study outcomes and limitations: Observed TCR beta diversity showed a strong correlation with the percentage of naive T cells as measured by flow cytometry.

CDR3 length equals 16 residues. The germline V gene has CDR1 SGDLS and CDR2 YYNGEE. V lost 0 bases to trimming and J lost 7 bases; unmatched junction nucleotides: 9. The second PCR ran about 6 to 12 cycles with a sample-barcoded 5' primer and J-beta primers. Using its own MiXCR run on the 5' RACE reads, TCRdb lists one record per CDR3 protein. This table has about 1,500,000 distinct CDR3 sequences, approximately 40% appearing once. The sequence came from a woman younger than 30 in good health. V gene TRBV9 combines with J gene TRBJ2-7; TRBD1 matches at 11 bases. The specimen was blood. The CDR3 here is CASSVGPGTGGGEQYF. The CDR3 DNA follows: TGTGCCAGCAGCGTAGGTCCCGGGACAGGGGGAGGAGAGCAGTACTTC.